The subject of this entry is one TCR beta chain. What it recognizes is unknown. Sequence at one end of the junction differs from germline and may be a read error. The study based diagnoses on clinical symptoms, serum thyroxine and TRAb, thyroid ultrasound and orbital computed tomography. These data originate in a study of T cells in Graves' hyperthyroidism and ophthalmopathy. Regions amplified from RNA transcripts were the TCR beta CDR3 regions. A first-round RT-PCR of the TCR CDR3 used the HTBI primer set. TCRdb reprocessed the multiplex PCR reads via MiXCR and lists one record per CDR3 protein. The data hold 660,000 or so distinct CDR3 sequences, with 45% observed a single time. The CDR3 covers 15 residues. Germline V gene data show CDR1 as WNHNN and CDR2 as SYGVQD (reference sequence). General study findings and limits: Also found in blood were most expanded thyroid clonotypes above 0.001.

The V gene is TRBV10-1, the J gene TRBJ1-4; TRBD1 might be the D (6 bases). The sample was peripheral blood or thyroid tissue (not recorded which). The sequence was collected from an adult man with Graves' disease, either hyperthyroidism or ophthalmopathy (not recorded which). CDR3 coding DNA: TGTGCCATCAGTGGCCGGGACACAGCTAATGAAAAACTGTTTTTT. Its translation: CAISGRDTANEKLFF.